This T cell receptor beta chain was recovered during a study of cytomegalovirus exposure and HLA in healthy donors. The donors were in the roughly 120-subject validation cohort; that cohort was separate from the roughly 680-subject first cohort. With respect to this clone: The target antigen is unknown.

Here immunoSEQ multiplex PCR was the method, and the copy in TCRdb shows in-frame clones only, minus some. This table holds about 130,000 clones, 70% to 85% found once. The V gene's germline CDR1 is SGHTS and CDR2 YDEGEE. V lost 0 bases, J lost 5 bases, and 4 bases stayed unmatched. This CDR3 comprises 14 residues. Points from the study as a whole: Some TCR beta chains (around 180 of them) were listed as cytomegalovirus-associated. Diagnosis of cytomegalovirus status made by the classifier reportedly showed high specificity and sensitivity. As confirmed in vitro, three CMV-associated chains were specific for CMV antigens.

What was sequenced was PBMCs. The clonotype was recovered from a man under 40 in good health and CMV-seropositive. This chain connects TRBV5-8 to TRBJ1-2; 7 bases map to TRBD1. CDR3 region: CASSLAGTEYGYTF. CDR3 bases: TGTGCCAGCAGCTTGGCAGGGACAGAATATGGCTACACCTTC.